These 22 T cell receptor beta chains originate from one sample sequenced in a study of blood T cells in healthy people across ages. Through a sample-barcoded 5' primer and a J-beta primer mix, a second PCR was run for about 6 to 11 cycles. TCRdb called the 5' RACE reads again in MiXCR, with one record for every CDR3 protein. The table includes roughly 900,000 distinct CDR3 sequences, 45% to 50% detected once. Sequencing was carried out using blood. The origin of the receptors is a man younger than 40 in good health.

V and J are TRBV2 and TRBJ2-1; no reliable D call. Trimming cost V 3 bases and J 9 bases, with 12 bases left between them. This CDR3 spans 13 amino acids. Germline CDR1 and CDR2: SNHLY and FYNNEI. CDR3 protein: CASSEDSPAEQFF. DNA for the CDR3: TGTGCCAGCAGTGAGGATAGTCCGGCTGAGCAGTTCTTC.

The chain recombines TRBV20-1 with TRBJ2-5; 8 bases align to TRBD1. The J call could be wrong; TRBJ2-7 is a better fit for the DNA end. The CDR3 sequence is 14 residues long. Germline values: CDR1 DFQATT, CDR2 SNEGSKA (reference sequence). CDR3 in DNA: TGCAGTGCTCCCCGGACAGGGCTACCCTACGAGCAGTACTTC. It encodes CSAPRTGLPYEQYF.

The genes are TRBV7-2 and TRBJ2-7; no definite D call. V lost 3 bases, J lost 3 bases, and 12 bases lay in between. Germline V gene sequence: CDR1 SGHTA, CDR2 FQGNSA. The CDR3 has 14 amino acids. The CDR3 nucleotides read TGTGCCAGCAGCTTGGGTATAGCCAGCTACGAGCAGTACTTC. Encoded protein: CASSLGIASYEQYF.

The chain has TRBV12-3 or TRBV12-4 and TRBJ2-5; D may be TRBD2 (6 bases). The DNA end favors TRBJ2-7, so the J call may be wrong. The CDR3 contains 12 residues. CDR3 sequence: CASSFGSVEQYF. The CDR3 coding sequence is TGTGCCAGCAGTTTCGGGAGTGTCGAGCAGTACTTC.

This clonotype has a count of ten or more. J is TRBJ1-2 and V is TRBV20-1, with 9 bases lining up with TRBD1. This CDR3 comprises 12 residues. J was trimmed by 6 bases and V by 6 bases; bases with no gene match: 5. Germline V gene lookup returns CDR1 DFQATT and CDR2 SNEGSKA (reference sequence). DNA of the CDR3: TGCAGTGCAGGACAGGGGAAAAATGGCTACACCTTC. This translates into CSAGQGKNGYTF.

With respect to this clonotype: One junction end disagrees with the germline gene, perhaps due to a read error. This chain uses TRBV4-1 with TRBJ1-4, with no clear D. Germline V lookup: CDR1 MGHRA, CDR2 YSYEKL. This CDR3 has 15 amino acids. For the CDR3, the DNA is TGCGCCAGCAGCCAAAGGGCGCAGGCTAATGAAGAACTGTTTTTT. It yields the protein CASSQRAQANEELFF.

This clonotype was detected a few times. This chain links TRBV2 with TRBJ2-5; D perhaps matches TRBD2 (6 bases). Germline V gene lookup returns CDR1 SNHLY and CDR2 FYNNEI. The CDR3 sequence is 13 residues long. The V and J ends lost 6 bases and 0 bases respectively, with 8 bases between them. This chain's CDR3 is CASRGLYQETQYF. The CDR3 DNA reads TGTGCCAGCAGGGGACTGTACCAAGAGACCCAGTACTTC.

This chain uses TRBV7-8 with TRBJ2-4; weak D call: TRBD1 (6 bases). The CDR3 is 18 residues long. V was shortened by 5 bases and J by 0 bases, with 20 bases between the two germline ends. CDR1 SGHVS and CDR2 FQNEAQ come from the germline V gene. The CDR3 region is CASSPDGQGSLAKNIQYF. Written as DNA, the CDR3 is TGTGCCAGCAGCCCAGACGGTCAGGGGTCTCTAGCCAAAAACATTCAGTACTTC.

This clonotype has a handful of counts. V and J are TRBV7-2 and TRBJ2-4, with D perhaps assigned TRBD1 or TRBD2 (6 bases each). The J call may be mistaken, given a closer DNA end match to TRBJ2-5. In germline, CDR1 is SGHTA, CDR2 FQGNSA. This CDR3 contains 13 residues. CDR3 residues: CASSYRDWETQYF. CDR3 in DNA: TGTGCCAGCAGTTACAGGGACTGGGAGACCCAGTACTTC.

This clonotype was observed many times. This chain uses TRBV6-6 with TRBJ2-7; TRBD1 matches at 10 bases. Per germline, CDR1 MNHNY and CDR2 SVGAGI (reference sequence). V lost 4 bases and J lost 2; bases outside the gene matches: 5. CDR3 length: 15 amino acids. The CDR3, as DNA: TGTGCCAGCAGTTCCCCGGGACAGGGGCCCTACGAGCAGTACTTC. Protein product: CASSSPGQGPYEQYF.

This clonotype was observed at least ten times. The chain employs TRBV27 and TRBJ2-7; D is uncertain. Germline loops: CDR1 MNHEY, CDR2 SMNVEV (reference sequence). The CDR3 runs to 16 residues. V was clipped by 4 bases and J by 0 bases, with 16 bases between them. This CDR3 reads CASSSPPYLSSYEQYF. Here the CDR3 DNA reads TGTGCCAGCAGTTCCCCCCCCTACCTGTCCTCCTACGAGCAGTACTTC.

The chain links TRBV14 to TRBJ2-3; no clear D. Trimming left V 2 bases short and J 6 bases short, with 3 bases between. Germline V CDR1 and CDR2: SGHDN, FVKESK. The length of the CDR3 is 11 residues. This chain's CDR3 is CASSQFDTQYF. DNA for the CDR3: TGTGCCAGCAGCCAATTTGATACGCAGTATTTT.

V usage is TRBV29-1 and J usage is TRBJ2-7, with D perhaps given as TRBD1 or TRBD2 (6 bases each). The germline V and J ends were trimmed by 6 bases and 2 bases, with 14 bases remaining between them. This CDR3 region has 13 residues. Germline-derived CDR1 and CDR2 are SQVTM and ANQGSEA. The CDR3 region has the DNA TGCAGCGTGCGGACGGGGGACACCTACGAGCAGTACTTC. Residues: CSVRTGDTYEQYF.

This clonotype has more than one count but fewer than ten. This chain connects TRBV3-1 to TRBJ2-5; a possible D gene is TRBD2 (5 bases). Germline V CDR1 and CDR2: LGHDT, YNNKEL (reference sequence). The germline V and J ends were trimmed by 8 bases and 1 base, with 11 bases remaining between them. The CDR3 runs 13 residues. The CDR3 DNA sequence: TGTGCCAGCCGGGGAGTGTCCCAAGAGACCCAGTACTTC. This sequence encodes CASRGVSQETQYF.

The chain combines TRBV6-5 with TRBJ2-7, with a possible D match to TRBD1 (6 bases). V was pared by 0 bases and J by 2 bases, with 11 bases between. The CDR3 sequence is 15 residues long. CDR1 is MNHEY, CDR2 SVGAGI, per germline. The CDR3 bases are TGTGCCAGCAGTTACTCTCCGGGACACCCCTACGAGCAGTACTTC. Its protein is CASSYSPGHPYEQYF.

This chain links TRBV15 with TRBJ1-2; no reliable D call. The CDR3 sequence is 16 residues long. V dropped 1 base and J dropped 3 bases, with 15 bases sitting between them. Germline-derived CDR1 and CDR2 are LNHNV and YYDKDF (reference sequence). In DNA, the CDR3 is TGTGCCACCAGCAGAGCTTATCGGGTTATGGACTATGGCTACACCTTC. As protein: CATSRAYRVMDYGYTF.

The chain links TRBV6-1 to TRBJ2-5; the match to TRBD1 covers 7 bases. V was clipped by 4 bases and J by 2 bases; unmatched bases: 10. This CDR3 region has 16 residues. Germline CDR1 reads MNHNS; CDR2 reads SASEGT. This CDR3 is CASSVPRGPNQETQYF. DNA of the CDR3: TGTGCCAGCAGTGTCCCGAGGGGGCCGAATCAAGAGACCCAGTACTTC.

The CDR3 is CASSTTGPTNEKLFF. For the CDR3, the DNA is TGTGCCAGCAGTACTACAGGCCCAACTAATGAAAAACTGTTTTTT. V and J are TRBV25-1 and TRBJ1-4; tentative D call: TRBD1 (5 bases). The CDR3 consists of 15 residues. Trimming removed 5 bases from V and 0 bases from J, with 10 bases in between. Germline CDR1 reads MGHDK; CDR2 reads SYGVNS.

This clonotype was seen only a few times. CDR3 bases: TGTGCCAGCAGTACCGCCGGGACAGTGAACACTGAAGCTTTCTTT. It yields the protein CASSTAGTVNTEAFF. The chain links TRBV28 to TRBJ1-1; TRBD1 aligns across 7 bases. This CDR3 contains 15 residues. V lost 5 bases, J lost 0 bases, and 6 bases stayed unmatched. The germline V gene has CDR1 MDHEN and CDR2 SYDVKM.

The V call is TRBV12-3 or TRBV12-4, the J call TRBJ1-2; D possibly corresponds to TRBD1 (6 bases). There are 15 residues in the CDR3. The V and J ends lost 0 bases and 4 bases respectively, with 12 bases between them. The CDR3 DNA reads TGTGCCAGCAGTTTAGCGGAGGGGGGAAGCTATGGCTACACCTTC. This translates into CASSLAEGGSYGYTF.

This rearrangement joins TRBV28 to TRBJ2-3; 9 nucleotides agree with TRBD1. V shed 6 bases and J 5 bases; nucleotides not matched to a gene: 9. The germline V gene encodes CDR1 MDHEN and CDR2 SYDVKM. The length of the CDR3 is 15 residues. CDR3 nucleotide sequence: TGTGCCAGCAGGCTAGGGACAGGGTCGGGAGATACGCAGTATTTT. Its protein is CASRLGTGSGDTQYF.

This clonotype was observed many times. The genes are TRBV4-1 and TRBJ1-2; D possibly corresponds to TRBD1 (6 bases). V was clipped by 5 bases and J by 0 bases, with 16 bases between them. The germline gives CDR1 MGHRA, CDR2 YSYEKL. The CDR3 consists of 16 residues. Here the CDR3 DNA reads TGCGCCAGCAGCTTAGCCACAGGGCGGACTAACTATGGCTACACCTTC. Protein: CASSLATGRTNYGYTF.